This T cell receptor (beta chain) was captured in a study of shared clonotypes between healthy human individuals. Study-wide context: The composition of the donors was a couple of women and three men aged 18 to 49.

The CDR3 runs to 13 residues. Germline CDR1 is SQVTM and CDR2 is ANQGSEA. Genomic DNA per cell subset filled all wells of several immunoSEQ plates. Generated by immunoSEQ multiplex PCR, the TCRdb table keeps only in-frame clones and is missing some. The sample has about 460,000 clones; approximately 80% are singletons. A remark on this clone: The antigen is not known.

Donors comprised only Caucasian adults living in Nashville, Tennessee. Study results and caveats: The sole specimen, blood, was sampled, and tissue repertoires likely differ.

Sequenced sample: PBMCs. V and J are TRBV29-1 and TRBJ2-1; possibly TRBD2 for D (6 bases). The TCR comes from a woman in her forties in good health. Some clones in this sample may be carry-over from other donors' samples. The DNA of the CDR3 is TGCACAGCGACTAGAGGGGTCCATAATGAGCAGTTCTTC. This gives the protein CTATRGVHNEQFF.